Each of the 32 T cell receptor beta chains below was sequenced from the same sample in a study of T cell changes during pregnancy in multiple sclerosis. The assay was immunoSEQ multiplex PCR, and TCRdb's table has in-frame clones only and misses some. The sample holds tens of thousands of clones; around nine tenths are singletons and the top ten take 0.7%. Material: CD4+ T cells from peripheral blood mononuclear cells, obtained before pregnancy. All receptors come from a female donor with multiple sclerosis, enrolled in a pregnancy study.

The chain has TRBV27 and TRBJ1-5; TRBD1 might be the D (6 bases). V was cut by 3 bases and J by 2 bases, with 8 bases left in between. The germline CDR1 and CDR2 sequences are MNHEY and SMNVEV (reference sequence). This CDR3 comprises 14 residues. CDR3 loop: CASSFRGGNQPQHF. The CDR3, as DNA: TGTGCCAGCAGTTTCAGGGGCGGCAATCAGCCCCAGCATTTT.

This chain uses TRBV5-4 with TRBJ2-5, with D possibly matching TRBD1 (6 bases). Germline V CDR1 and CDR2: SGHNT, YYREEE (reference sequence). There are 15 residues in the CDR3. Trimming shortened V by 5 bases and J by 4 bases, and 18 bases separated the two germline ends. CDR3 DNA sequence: TGTGCCAGCAGTTATAAAATCCAGGGGCGAGAGACCCAGTACTTC. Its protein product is CASSYKIQGRETQYF.

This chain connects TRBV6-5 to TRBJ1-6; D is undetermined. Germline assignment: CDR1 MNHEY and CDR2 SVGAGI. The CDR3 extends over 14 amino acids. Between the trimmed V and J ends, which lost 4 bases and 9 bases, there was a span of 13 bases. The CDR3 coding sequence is TGTGCCAGCAGTTCCGGCCAGGTGGGTTCACCCCTCCACTTT. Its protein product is CASSSGQVGSPLHF.

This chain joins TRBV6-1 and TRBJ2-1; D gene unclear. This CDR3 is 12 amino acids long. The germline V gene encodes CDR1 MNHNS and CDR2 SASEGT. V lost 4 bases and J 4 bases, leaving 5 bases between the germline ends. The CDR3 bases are TGTGCCAGCAGTGGCAGGTACAATGAGCAGTTCTTC. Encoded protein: CASSGRYNEQFF.

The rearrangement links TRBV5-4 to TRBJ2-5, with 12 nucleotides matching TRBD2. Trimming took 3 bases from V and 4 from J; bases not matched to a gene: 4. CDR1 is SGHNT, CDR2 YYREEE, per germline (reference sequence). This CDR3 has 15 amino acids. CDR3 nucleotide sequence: TGTGCCAGCAGCTCTCCGGGACTAGCGGGAGAGACCCAGTACTTC. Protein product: CASSSPGLAGETQYF. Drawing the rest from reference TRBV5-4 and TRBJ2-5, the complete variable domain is ETGVTQSPTHLIKTRGQQVTLRCSSQSGHNTVSWYQQALGQGPQFIFQYYREEENGRGNFPPRFSGLQFPNYSSELNVNALELDDSALYLCASSSPGLAGETQYFGPGTRLLVL.

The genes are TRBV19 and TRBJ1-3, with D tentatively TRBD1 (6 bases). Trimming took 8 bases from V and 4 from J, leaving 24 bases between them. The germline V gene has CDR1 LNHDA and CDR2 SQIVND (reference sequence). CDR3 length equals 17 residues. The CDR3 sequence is CASSVTVPGHRGNTIYF. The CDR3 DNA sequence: TGTGCCAGTTCAGTTACCGTCCCGGGACACCGGGGAAACACCATATATTTT.

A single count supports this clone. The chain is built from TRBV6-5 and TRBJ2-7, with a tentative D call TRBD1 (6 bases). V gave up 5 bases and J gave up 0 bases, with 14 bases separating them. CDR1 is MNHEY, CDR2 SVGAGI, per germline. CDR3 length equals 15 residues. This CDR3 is CASSPSWGHSYEQYF. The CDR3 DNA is TGTGCCAGCAGTCCCTCATGGGGACACTCCTACGAGCAGTACTTC.

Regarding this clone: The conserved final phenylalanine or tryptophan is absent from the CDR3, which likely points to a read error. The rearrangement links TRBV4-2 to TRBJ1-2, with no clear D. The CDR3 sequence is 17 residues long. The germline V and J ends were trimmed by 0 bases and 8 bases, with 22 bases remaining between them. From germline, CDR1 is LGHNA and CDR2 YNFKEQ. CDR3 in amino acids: CASSQDSEEGALRGYTL. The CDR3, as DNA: TGTGCCAGCAGCCAAGATAGCGAGGAGGGCGCCTTGAGGGGCTACACCCTC.

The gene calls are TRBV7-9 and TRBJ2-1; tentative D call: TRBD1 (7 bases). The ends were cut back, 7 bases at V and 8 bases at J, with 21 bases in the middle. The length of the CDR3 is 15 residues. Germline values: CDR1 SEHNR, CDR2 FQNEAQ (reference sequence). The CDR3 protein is CASNQGERASDEQFF. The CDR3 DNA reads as TGTGCCAGCAATCAGGGGGAGCGGGCGTCCGATGAGCAGTTCTTC.

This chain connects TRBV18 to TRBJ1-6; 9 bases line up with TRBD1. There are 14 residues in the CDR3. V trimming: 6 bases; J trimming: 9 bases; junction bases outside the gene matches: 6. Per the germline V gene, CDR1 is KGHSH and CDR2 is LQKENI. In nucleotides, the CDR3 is TGTGCCAGCTCCACAGGGGGCGCCGGTTCACCCCTCCACTTT. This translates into CASSTGGAGSPLHF.

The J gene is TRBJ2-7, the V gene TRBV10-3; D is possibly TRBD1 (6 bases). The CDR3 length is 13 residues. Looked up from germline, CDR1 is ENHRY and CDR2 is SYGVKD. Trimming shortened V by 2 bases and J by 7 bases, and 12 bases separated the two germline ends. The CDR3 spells CAISERTDLEQYF. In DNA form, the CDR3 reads TGTGCCATCAGTGAGAGGACAGACTTGGAGCAGTACTTC.

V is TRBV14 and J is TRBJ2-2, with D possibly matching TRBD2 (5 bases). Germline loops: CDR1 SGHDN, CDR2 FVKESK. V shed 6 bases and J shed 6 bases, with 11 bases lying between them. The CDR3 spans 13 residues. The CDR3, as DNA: TGTGCCAGCAGATGGACTTTAGCCGGGGAGCTGTTTTTT. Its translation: CASRWTLAGELFF. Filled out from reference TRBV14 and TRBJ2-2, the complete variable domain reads EAGVTQFPSHSVIEKGQTVTLRCDPISGHDNLYWYRRVMGKEIKFLLHFVKESKQDESGMPNNRFLAERTGGTYSTLKVQPAELEDSGVYFCASRWTLAGELFFGEGSRLTVL.

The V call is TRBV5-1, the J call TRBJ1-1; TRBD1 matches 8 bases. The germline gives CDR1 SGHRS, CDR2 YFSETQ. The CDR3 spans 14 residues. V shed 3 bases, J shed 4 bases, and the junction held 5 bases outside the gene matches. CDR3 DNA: TGCGCCAGCAGCTCCCAGGGGGCTGGCACTGAAGCTTTCTTT. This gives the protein CASSSQGAGTEAFF.

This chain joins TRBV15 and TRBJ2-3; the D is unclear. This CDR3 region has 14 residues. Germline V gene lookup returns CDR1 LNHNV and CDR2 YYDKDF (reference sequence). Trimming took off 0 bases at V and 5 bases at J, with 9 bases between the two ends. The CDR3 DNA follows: TGTGCCACCAGCAGAGATCCCCTTATAGATACGCAGTATTTT. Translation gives CATSRDPLIDTQYF.

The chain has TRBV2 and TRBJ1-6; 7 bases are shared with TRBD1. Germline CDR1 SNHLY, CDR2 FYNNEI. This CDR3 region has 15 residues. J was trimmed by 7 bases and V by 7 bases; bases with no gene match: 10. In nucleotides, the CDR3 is TGTGCCAGCACCCTTTCGGGGACAGCCAATTCACCCCTCCACTTT. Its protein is CASTLSGTANSPLHF.

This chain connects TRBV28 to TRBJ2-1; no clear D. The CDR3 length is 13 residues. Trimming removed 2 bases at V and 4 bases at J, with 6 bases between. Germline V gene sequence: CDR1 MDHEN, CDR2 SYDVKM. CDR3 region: CASSLPRYNEQFF. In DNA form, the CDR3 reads TGTGCCAGCAGTTTACCCCGGTACAATGAGCAGTTCTTC.

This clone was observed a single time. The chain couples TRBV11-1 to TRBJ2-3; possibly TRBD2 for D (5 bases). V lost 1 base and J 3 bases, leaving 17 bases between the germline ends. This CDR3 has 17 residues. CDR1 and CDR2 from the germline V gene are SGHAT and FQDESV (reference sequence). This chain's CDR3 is CASSLDERTRRTDTQYF. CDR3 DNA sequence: TGTGCCAGCAGCTTAGATGAGAGAACTAGAAGGACAGATACGCAGTATTTT.

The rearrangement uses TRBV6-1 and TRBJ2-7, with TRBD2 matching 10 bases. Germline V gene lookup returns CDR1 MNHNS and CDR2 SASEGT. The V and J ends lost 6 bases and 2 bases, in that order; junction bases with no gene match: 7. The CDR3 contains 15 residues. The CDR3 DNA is TGTGCCAGCAGGGTTAGCGGGGGGCAACCCTACGAGCAGTACTTC. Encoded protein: CASRVSGGQPYEQYF.

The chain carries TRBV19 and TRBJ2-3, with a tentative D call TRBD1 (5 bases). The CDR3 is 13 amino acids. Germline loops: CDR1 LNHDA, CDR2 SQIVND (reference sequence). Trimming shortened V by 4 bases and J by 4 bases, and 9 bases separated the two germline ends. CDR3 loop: CASSTGLPDTQYF. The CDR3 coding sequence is TGTGCCAGTAGTACAGGGTTGCCAGATACGCAGTATTTT.

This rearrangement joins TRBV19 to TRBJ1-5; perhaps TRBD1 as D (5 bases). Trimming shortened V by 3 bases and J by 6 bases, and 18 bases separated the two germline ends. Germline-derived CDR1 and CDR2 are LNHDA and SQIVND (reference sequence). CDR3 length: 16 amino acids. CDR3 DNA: TGTGCCAGTAGTATCCTTGGACTCCGGGGGACTCAGCCCCAGCATTTT. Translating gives CASSILGLRGTQPQHF.

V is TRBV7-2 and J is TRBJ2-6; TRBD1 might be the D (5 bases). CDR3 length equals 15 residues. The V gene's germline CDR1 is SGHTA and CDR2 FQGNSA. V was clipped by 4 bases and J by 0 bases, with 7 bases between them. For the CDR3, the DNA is TGTGCCAGCAGCTCGACAGTCTCTGGGGCCAACGTCCTGACTTTC. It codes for CASSSTVSGANVLTF.

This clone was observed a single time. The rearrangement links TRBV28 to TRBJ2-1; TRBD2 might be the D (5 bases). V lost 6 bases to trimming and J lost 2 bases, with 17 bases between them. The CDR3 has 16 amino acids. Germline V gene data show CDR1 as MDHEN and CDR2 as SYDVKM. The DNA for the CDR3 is TGTGCCAGCAGCCCCGCTAGCCTATCGACCTACAATGAGCAGTTCTTC. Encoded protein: CASSPASLSTYNEQFF. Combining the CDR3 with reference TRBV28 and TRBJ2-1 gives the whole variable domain DVKVTQSSRYLVKRTGEKVFLECVQDMDHENMFWYRQDPGLGLRLIYFSYDVKMKEKGDIPEGYSVSREKKERFSLILESASTNQTSMYLCASSPASLSTYNEQFFGPGTRLTVL.

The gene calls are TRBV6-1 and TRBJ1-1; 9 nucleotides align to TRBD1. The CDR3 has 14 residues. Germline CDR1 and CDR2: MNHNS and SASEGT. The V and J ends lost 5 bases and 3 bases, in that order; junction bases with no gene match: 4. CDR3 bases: TGTGCCAGCAGTCGACAGGGGGGAGACACTGAAGCTTTCTTT. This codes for CASSRQGGDTEAFF.

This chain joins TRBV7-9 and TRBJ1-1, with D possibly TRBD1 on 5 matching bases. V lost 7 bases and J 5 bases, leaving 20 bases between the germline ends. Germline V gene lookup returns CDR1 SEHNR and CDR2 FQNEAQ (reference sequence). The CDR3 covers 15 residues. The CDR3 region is CASNSLTRDRTEAFF. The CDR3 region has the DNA TGTGCCAGCAACAGCTTGACCAGGGATCGGACTGAAGCTTTCTTT.

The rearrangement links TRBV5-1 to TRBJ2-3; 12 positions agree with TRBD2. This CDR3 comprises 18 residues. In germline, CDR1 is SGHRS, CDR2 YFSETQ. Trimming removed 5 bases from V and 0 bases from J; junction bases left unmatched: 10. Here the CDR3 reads CASSRNPGTSGSTDTQYF. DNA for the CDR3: TGCGCCAGCAGTCGTAATCCCGGGACTAGCGGGAGCACAGATACGCAGTATTTT.

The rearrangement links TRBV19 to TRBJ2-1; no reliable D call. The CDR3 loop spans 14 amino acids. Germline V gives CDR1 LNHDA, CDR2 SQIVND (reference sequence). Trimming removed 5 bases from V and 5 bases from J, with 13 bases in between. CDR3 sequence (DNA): TGTGCCAGTAGTTCTGGTTATAGTGACAATGAGCAGTTCTTC. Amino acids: CASSSGYSDNEQFF.

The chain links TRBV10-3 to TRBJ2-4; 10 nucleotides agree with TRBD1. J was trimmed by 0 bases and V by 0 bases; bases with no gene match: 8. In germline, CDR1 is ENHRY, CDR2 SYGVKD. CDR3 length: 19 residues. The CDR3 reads CAISESTGGQGVAKNIQYF. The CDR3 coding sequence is TGTGCCATCAGTGAGTCGACTGGTGGACAGGGGGTAGCCAAAAACATTCAGTACTTC.

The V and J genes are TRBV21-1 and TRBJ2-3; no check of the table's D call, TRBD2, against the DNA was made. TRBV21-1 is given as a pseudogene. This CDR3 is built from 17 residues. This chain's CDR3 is CASISKSGGKSTDTQYF. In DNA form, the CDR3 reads TGTGCCAGCATCTCGAAAAGCGGGGGAAAGAGCACAGATACGCAGTATTTT.

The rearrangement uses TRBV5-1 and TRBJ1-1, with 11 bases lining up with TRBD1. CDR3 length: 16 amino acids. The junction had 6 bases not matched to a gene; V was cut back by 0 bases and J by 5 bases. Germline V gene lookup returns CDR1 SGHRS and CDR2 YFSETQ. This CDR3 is CASSLAGTGGRTEAFF. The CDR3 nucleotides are TGCGCCAGCAGCTTGGCCGGGACAGGGGGGAGGACTGAAGCTTTCTTT.

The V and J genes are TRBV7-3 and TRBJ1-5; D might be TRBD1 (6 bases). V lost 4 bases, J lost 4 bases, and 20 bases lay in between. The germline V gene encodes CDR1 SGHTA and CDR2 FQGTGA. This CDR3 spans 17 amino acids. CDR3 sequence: CASSCYVAGALNQPQHF. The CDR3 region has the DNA TGTGCCAGCAGCTGCTATGTGGCAGGGGCCTTAAATCAGCCCCAGCATTTT.

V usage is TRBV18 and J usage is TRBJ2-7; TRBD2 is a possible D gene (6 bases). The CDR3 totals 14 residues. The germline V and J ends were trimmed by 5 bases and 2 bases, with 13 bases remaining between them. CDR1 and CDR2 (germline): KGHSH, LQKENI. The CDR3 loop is CASSIADQTYEQYF. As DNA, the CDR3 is TGTGCCAGCTCAATAGCGGACCAAACCTACGAGCAGTACTTC.

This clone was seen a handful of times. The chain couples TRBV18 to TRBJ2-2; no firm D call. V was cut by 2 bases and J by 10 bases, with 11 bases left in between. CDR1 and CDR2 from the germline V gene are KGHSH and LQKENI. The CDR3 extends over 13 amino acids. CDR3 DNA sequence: TGTGCCAGCTCACCATCGAGCCTTCTGGAGCTGTTTTTT. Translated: CASSPSSLLELFF. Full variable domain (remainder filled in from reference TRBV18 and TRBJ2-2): NAGVMQNPRHLVRRRGQEARLRCSPMKGHSHVYWYRQLPEEGLKFMVYLQKENIIDESGMPKERFSAEFPKEGPSILRIQQVVRGDSAAYFCASSPSSLLELFFGEGSRLTVL.